This entry concerns a single TCR beta chain. The antigen remains unidentified. Per germline, CDR1 SGHNT and CDR2 YENEEA. The CDR3 consists of 16 residues. With 4 bases removed from V and 3 bases from J, the gap between germline ends came to 17 bases. The data are from a study of T cell responses to AZD1222 COVID-19 vaccine. Study results and caveats: The CD4 TCRs associated with vaccination extended across spike and predominated at 160-218 and 743-854. The study sampled repertoires only after the peak T cell response. Elevations in Spike-specific TCR breadth and depth followed administration of two AZD1222 doses.

Profiled with immunoSEQ multiplex PCR; TCRdb holds only in-frame clones, not every one. Among 43,000 or so clones listed, about nine tenths were seen once. The analysis combined second doses at about 4 or about 12 weeks. V gene TRBV11-3 combines with J gene TRBJ2-3; TRBD1 might be the D (6 bases). The sequences come from peripheral blood, collected 28 days after the second AZD1222 dose. The sequence came from an adult who received the AZD1222 COVID-19 vaccine. CDR3 protein: CASSSQGLGETDTQYF. CDR3 sequence (DNA): TGTGCCAGCAGCTCACAGGGCCTGGGGGAGACAGATACGCAGTATTTT.